Listed below are T cell receptor beta chains from one sample, sequenced in a study of CD8 T cells in ankylosing spondylitis. TCRdb reprocessed the 5' RACE reads with MiXCR, giving one entry per CDR3 protein. The table shows some 140,000 distinct CDR3 sequences, with roughly 7.7% occurring only once. Sequenced: synovial fluid, either unsorted or a sorted T cell fraction (not recorded which). These receptors originate from a male donor with ankylosing spondylitis. Both conserved end residues are trimmed from each CDR3.

v_gene,CDR3aa
TRBV18,ASSLYRDEETQY
TRBV4-3,ASSQDRAEDIQY
TRBV18,ASSPPSRGTQY
TRBV4-3,ASSQDERKGQGSA
TRBV29-1,SVQQGGDTEAF
TRBV6-1,ASSPTYAVGNEQF
TRBV7-8,ASVLYQETQY
TRBV10-1,ASREGLGEQY
TRBV11-2,ASSLGTLTRLNTEAF
TRBV6-2/TRBV6-3,ASSYSISLGGAGDTEAF
TRBV7-2,ASTDRGTFYEQY
TRBV6-5,ASSYSTTNGYT
TRBV10-3,AIRPTSTDTQY
TRBV12-2,ASRLSCGRGDGELF
TRBV24-1,ATSASSGQNTDTQY
TRBV7-8,ASSVIGGLNTEAF
TRBV5-4,ASSRRDLPEEKLF
TRBV20-1,SARTQGISDGYT
TRBV28,ASSLYRGRQF
TRBV7-2,ASSPMAATNEKLF
TRBV6-1,ASSPTTKDGYT
TRBV7-8,ASSLSGTATYEQY
TRBV20-1,SAGREVRGQPQH
TRBV20-1,SALTGPEQY
TRBV7-9,ASSLFHGGTDTQY
TRBV28,ASSDRVYGYT
TRBV7-2,ASSRQGARADTQY
TRBV20-1,SAPSRTGGVLAYQETQY
TRBV7-8,ASSLSGLQVTQY
TRBV20-1,SAADRGNEKLF
TRBV9,ASSGRLAGAGRFRTDTQY
TRBV15,ATSRVSGTNYGYT
TRBV10-3,AISSNEGYQPQH
TRBV28,ASSLWAQSLGGYT
TRBV12-3/TRBV12-4,ASSLGYGSYEQY
TRBV28,ASSATGGTPKAF
TRBV27,ASSYVWSGELF
TRBV5-1,ASSLDQQETQY
TRBV3-1,ASSQELAFTGELF
TRBV25-1,ASAQGLDGYT
TRBV29-1,SGAGVGLNTEAF
TRBV9,ASSPTSGGATYNEQF
TRBV20-1,SASGAGASNQPQH
TRBV7-2,ASSQRGPDEQF
TRBV20-1,SASTSGYNEQF
TRBV20-1,SARRQSNTEAF